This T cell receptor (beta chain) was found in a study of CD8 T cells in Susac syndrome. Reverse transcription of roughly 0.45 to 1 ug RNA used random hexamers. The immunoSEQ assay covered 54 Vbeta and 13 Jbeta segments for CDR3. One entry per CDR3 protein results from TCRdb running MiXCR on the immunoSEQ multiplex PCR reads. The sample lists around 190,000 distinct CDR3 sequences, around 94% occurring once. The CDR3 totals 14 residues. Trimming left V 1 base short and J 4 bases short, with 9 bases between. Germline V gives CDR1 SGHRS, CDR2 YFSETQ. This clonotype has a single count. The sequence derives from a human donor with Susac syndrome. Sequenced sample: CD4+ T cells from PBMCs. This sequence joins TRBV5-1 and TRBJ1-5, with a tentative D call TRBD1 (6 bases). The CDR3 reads CASSLTGLNQPQHF. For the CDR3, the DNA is TGCGCCAGCAGCTTGACAGGGTTGAATCAGCCCCAGCATTTT.